The sequence of this T cell receptor (beta chain) was determined in a study of cytomegalovirus exposure and HLA in healthy donors. Study at large: According to later analysis, the same platform produced the 120 or so validation and some 680 first-cohort repertoires.

CDR3 length equals 16 residues. The V end was cut by 6 bases, the J end by 3 bases, with 17 bases between. Germline V gene sequence: CDR1 MDHEN, CDR2 SYDVKM. Sequencing was performed with immunoSEQ multiplex PCR; in TCRdb, only in-frame clones are kept and a portion is missing. Found here are 160,000 or so clones, less than 90% of them singletons; the top ten hold about 9.4%. Sequenced material: PBMCs. The sequence came from a man aged 30 to 45 in good health and CMV-seropositive. The rearrangement joins TRBV28 to TRBJ2-2, with D perhaps TRBD2 (6 bases). CDR3 sequence (DNA): TGTGCCAGCAGCCCCCCCCAGGACTATTACACCGGGGAGCTGTTTTTT. This sequence encodes CASSPPQDYYTGELFF.